This paragraph reports one T cell receptor beta chain. The sample belongs to a study of blood T cell repertoires in COVID-19. The CDR3 length is 14 residues. Germline CDR1 reads KGHSH; CDR2 reads LQKENI. Trimming took 5 bases from V and 4 from J; bases not matched to a gene: 7. Produced via immunoSEQ multiplex PCR; TCRdb's table is partial and in-frame only. The data contain 400,000 to 500,000 clones, roughly 84% of them seen just once; the ten biggest clones take up 1.2% to 1.5%. The clonotype originates from a woman aged 18-29 years who had been exposed to COVID-19. V is TRBV18 and J is TRBJ1-1; 7 bases line up with TRBD1. Input material: PBMCs or T cells enriched from blood (not recorded which). DNA of the CDR3: TGTGCCAGCTCATCAACAGGGGTTCCCACTGAAGCTTTCTTT. This encodes CASSSTGVPTEAFF.